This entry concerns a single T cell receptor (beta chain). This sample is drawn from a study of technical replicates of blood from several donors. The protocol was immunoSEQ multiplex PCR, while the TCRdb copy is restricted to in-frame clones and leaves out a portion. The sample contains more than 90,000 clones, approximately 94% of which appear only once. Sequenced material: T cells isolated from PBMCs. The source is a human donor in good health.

The CDR3 region is CASSYKGQGLLEQYF. As DNA, the CDR3 is TGTGCCAGCAGTTACAAAGGGCAGGGTCTCCTCGAGCAGTACTTC. This chain joins TRBV6-5 and TRBJ2-7, with a tentative D call TRBD1 (5 bases). Germline V gene data show CDR1 as MNHEY and CDR2 as SVGAGI. V lost 2 bases and J lost 6, with 17 bases in between. The CDR3 is 15 residues long.